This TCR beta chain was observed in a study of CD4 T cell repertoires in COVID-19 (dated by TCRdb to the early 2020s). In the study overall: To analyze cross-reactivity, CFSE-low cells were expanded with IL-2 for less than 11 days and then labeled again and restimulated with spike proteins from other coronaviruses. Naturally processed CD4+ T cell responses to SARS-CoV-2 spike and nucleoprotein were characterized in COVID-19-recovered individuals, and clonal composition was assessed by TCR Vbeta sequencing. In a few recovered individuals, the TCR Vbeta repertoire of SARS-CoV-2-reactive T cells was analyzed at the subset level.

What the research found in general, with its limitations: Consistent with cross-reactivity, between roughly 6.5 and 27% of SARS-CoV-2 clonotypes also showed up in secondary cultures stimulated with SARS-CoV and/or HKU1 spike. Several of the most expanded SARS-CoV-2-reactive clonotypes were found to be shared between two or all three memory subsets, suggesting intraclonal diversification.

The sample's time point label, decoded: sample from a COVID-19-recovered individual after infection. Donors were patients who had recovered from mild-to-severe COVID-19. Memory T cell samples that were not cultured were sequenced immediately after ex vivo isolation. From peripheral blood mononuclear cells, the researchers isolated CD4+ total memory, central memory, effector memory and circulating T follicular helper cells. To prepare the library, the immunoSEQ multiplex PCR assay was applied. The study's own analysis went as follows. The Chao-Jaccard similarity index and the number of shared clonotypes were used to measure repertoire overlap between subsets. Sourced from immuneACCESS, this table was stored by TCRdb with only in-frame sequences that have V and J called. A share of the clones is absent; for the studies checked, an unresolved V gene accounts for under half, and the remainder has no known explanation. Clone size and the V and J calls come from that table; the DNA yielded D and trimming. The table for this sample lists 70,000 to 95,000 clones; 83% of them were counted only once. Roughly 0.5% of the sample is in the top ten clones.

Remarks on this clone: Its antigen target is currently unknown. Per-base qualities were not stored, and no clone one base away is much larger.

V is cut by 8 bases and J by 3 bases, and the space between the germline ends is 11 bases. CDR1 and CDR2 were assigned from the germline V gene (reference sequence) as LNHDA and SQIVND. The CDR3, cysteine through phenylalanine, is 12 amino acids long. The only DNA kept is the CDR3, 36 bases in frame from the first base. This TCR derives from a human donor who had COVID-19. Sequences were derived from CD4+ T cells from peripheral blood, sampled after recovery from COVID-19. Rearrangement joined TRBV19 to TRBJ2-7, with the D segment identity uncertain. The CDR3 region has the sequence CASSSSFYEQYF. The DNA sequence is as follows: TGTGCCAGTTCCAGTTCCTTCTACGAGCAGTACTTC. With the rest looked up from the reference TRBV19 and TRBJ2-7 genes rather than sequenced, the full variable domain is DGGITQSPKYLFRKEGQNVTLSCEQNLNHDAMYWYRQDPGQGLRLIYYSQIVNDFQKGDIAEGYSVSREKKESFPLTVTSAQKNPTAFYLCASSSSFYEQYFGPGTRLTVT.